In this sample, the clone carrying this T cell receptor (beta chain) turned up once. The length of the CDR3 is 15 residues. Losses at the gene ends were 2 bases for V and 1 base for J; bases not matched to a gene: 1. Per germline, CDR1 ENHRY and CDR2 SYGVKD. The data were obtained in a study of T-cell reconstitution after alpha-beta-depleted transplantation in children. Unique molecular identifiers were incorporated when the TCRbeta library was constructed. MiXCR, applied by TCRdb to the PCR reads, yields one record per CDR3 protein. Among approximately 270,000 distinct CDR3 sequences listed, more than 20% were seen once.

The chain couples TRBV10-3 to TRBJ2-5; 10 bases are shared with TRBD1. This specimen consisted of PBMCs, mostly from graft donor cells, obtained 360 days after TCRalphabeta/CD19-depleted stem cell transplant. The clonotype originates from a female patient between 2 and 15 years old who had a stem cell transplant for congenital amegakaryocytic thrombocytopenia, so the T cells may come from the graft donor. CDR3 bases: TGTGCCATCAGTGAGGGACAGGGGGGCCAAGAGACCCAGTACTTC. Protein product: CAISEGQGGQETQYF.